The 11 T cell receptor beta chains below all came from one sample that was sequenced in a study of control samples from healthy donors and cancer patients. The assay was immunoSEQ multiplex PCR, and TCRdb's table has in-frame clones only and misses some. Here the sample spans about 44,000 clones, about 87% being singletons. Sequenced material: PBMCs. The receptors shown here come from a woman aged 55-69 years with lung cancer.

In its sample, this clone was seen a few times. This chain connects TRBV11-2 to TRBJ2-1, with 8 bases aligning to TRBD2. The V segment lost 0 bases and the J segment 4 bases; nucleotides outside the gene matches: 2. Germline CDR1 reads SGHAT; CDR2 reads FQNNGV. The CDR3 sequence is 15 residues long. For the CDR3, the DNA is TGTGCCAGCAGCTTAGAGCGGGAGGAATACAATGAGCAGTTCTTC. It is translated as CASSLEREEYNEQFF.

CDR3 DNA sequence: TGCAGCGTTGAGAATCCTGGAAATGGAAACACCATATATTTT. Encoded protein: CSVENPGNGNTIYF. The chain joins TRBV29-1 to TRBJ1-3; D is unclear. V lost 3 bases and J lost 3, with 12 bases in between. The germline gives CDR1 SQVTM, CDR2 ANQGSEA. The CDR3 extends over 14 amino acids.

This clone turned up a few times. The chain has TRBV29-1 and TRBJ2-1, with 11 nucleotides matching TRBD2. V lost 3 bases and J lost 0; bases outside the gene matches: 7. Germline assignment: CDR1 SQVTM and CDR2 ANQGSEA. The CDR3 is 17 residues long. CDR3 protein: CSVELAGGSSSYNEQFF. The CDR3 DNA sequence: TGCAGCGTTGAGCTAGCGGGAGGCTCGAGCTCCTACAATGAGCAGTTCTTC.

This chain links TRBV28 with TRBJ1-1; D gene ambiguous. Looked up from germline, CDR1 is MDHEN and CDR2 is SYDVKM. This CDR3 is 13 amino acids long. Trimming took 3 bases from V and 5 from J, leaving 10 bases between them. CDR3 sequence reads: CASSLVAATEAFF. Written as DNA, the CDR3 is TGTGCCAGCAGTTTGGTGGCGGCTACTGAAGCTTTCTTT.

The chain couples TRBV12-3 or TRBV12-4 to TRBJ2-3; D is unclear. CDR3 length: 12 residues. V was clipped by 2 bases and J by 3 bases, with 3 bases between them. The CDR3 loop reads CASSLQTDTQYF. The CDR3 DNA is TGTGCCAGCAGTTTACAAACAGATACGCAGTATTTT.

The chain carries TRBV5-4 and TRBJ2-5; TRBD1 aligns across 8 bases. V gave up 4 bases and J gave up 5 bases; unmatched junction bases: 10. The germline V gene has CDR1 SGHNT and CDR2 YYREEE (reference sequence). The CDR3 consists of 15 residues. CDR3 sequence: CASSTRQGSGETQYF. The CDR3 bases are TGTGCCAGCAGCACGCGACAGGGGAGTGGGGAGACCCAGTACTTC.

V usage is TRBV28 and J usage is TRBJ1-5, with 7 bases matching TRBD1. The germline V gene encodes CDR1 MDHEN and CDR2 SYDVKM. Germline trimming cut 6 bases from V and 4 bases from J; bases unmatched to any gene: 18. This CDR3 has 18 residues. CDR3 region: CASRHTGLGTDPNQPQHF. The CDR3 region has the DNA TGTGCCAGCAGGCACACGGGGTTGGGGACAGATCCTAATCAGCCCCAGCATTTT. The variable domain in full, with the rest retrieved from reference TRBV28 and TRBJ1-5, is DVKVTQSSRYLVKRTGEKVFLECVQDMDHENMFWYRQDPGLGLRLIYFSYDVKMKEKGDIPEGYSVSREKKERFSLILESASTNQTSMYLCASRHTGLGTDPNQPQHFGDGTRLSIL.

V is TRBV5-4 and J is TRBJ1-4; unclear D gene. The CDR3 is 15 amino acids. Trimming took off 0 bases at V and 4 bases at J, with 10 bases between the two ends. Germline V gene lookup returns CDR1 SGHNT and CDR2 YYREEE (reference sequence). The chain's CDR3 is CASSLGSGDNEKLFF. The CDR3 bases are TGTGCCAGCAGCTTGGGTTCAGGCGATAATGAAAAACTGTTTTTT.

The chain joins TRBV7-9 to TRBJ2-5; D might be TRBD2 (7 bases). Trimming removed 3 bases from V and 3 bases from J, with 14 bases in between. This CDR3 spans 15 amino acids. Germline CDR1 is SEHNR and CDR2 is FQNEAQ (reference sequence). Here the CDR3 reads CASSLGGTPEETQYF. For the CDR3, the DNA is TGTGCCAGCAGCTTGGGGGGGACACCCGAAGAGACCCAGTACTTC.

This clone turned up a few times. The chain is built from TRBV11-2 and TRBJ1-2, with D unresolved. The V end was cut by 4 bases, the J end by 8 bases, with 14 bases between. The CDR3 loop spans 13 amino acids. Germline V gene data show CDR1 as SGHAT and CDR2 as FQNNGV. CDR3: CASSSAPHWGYTF. Written as DNA, the CDR3 is TGTGCCAGCAGCTCCGCCCCCCATTGGGGCTACACCTTC.

The chain links TRBV29-1 to TRBJ2-7; D gene unclear. Germline V gene data show CDR1 as SQVTM and CDR2 as ANQGSEA. The V end lost 4 bases, the J end lost 1 base, and 5 bases lay between the germline ends. The length of the CDR3 is 11 residues. The CDR3 nucleotides read TGCAGCGTTGTAGCATCCTACGAGCAGTACTTC. It encodes CSVVASYEQYF.